The rows below give T cell receptor beta chains drawn from one sample of a study of blood T cell repertoires in COVID-19. Repertoires were generated with immunoSEQ multiplex PCR, while TCRdb's copy carries only in-frame clones and drops some. Of roughly 230,000 clones listed, 90% are singletons. Sequencing was done on a sample of peripheral blood. The receptors shown here come from a woman in her sixties with COVID-19, enrolled during active disease. CDR3s include the opening cysteine and the closing phenylalanine or tryptophan. D genes are given only for firm matches. Size is stated for part of the rows, as once, few or many counts, or as a class when the clone is expanded.

CDR3 DNA: TGTGCTAGTGGTTTGGCCGGAGCCTACGAGCAGTACTTC
CDR3 protein: CASGLAGAYEQYF
V gene: TRBV12-5
clone size: .
J gene: TRBJ2-7
D gene: .

CDR3 DNA: TGTGCCAGCAGCCCTGGGACAACGGGTAATGAAAAACTGTTTTTT
CDR3 protein: CASSPGTTGNEKLFF
V gene: TRBV9
clone size: .
J gene: TRBJ1-4
D gene: .

CDR3 DNA: TGTGCCAGCAGGGGACAGAGTAACTATGGCTACACCTTC
CDR3 protein: CASRGQSNYGYTF
V gene: TRBV6-6
clone size: .
J gene: TRBJ1-2
D gene: TRBD1

CDR3 DNA: TGTGCCAGCAGCTTATCGCAGGGGACCAACGAGCAGTACTTC
CDR3 protein: CASSLSQGTNEQYF
V gene: TRBV7-3
clone size: .
J gene: TRBJ2-7
D gene: .

CDR3 DNA: TGCAGCGTTGTTGGAGCGGGGGGACCCGAGCTTGGGTACTTC
CDR3 protein: CSVVGAGGPELGYF
V gene: TRBV29-1
clone size: .
J gene: TRBJ2-5
D gene: TRBD2

CDR3 DNA: TGTGCCAGCAGTGAAGCCCTGCGGAATCAGCCCCAGCATTTT
CDR3 protein: CASSEALRNQPQHF
V gene: TRBV6-1
clone size: .
J gene: TRBJ1-5
D gene: .

CDR3 DNA: TGTGCCAGCAGCTTAGGTCCGGCAGGGGGCAATCAGCCCCAGCATTTT
CDR3 protein: CASSLGPAGGNQPQHF
V gene: TRBV7-9
clone size: .
J gene: TRBJ1-5
D gene: .

CDR3 DNA: TGCGCCAGCAGCCAAAGACAGGGTTTCGGGGAGCTGTTTTTT
CDR3 protein: CASSQRQGFGELFF
V gene: TRBV4-3
clone size: .
J gene: TRBJ2-2
D gene: TRBD1

CDR3 DNA: TGTGCCAGCAGTTTAGGGACAGGGGATAATTCACCCCTCCACTTT
CDR3 protein: CASSLGTGDNSPLHF
V gene: TRBV6-5
clone size: .
J gene: TRBJ1-6
D gene: TRBD1

CDR3 DNA: TGTGCCAGCAGTCCCAGGGCAGGGGGGCCTGAACCCCAGCATTTT
CDR3 protein: CASSPRAGGPEPQHF
V gene: TRBV6-5
clone size: .
J gene: TRBJ1-5
D gene: TRBD1

CDR3 DNA: TGTGCCAGCAGCTTTTCCGACTTTTCAACGGGGGTAGTTCTATCACCCCTCCACTTT
CDR3 protein: CASSFSDFSTGVVLSPLHF
V gene: TRBV7-9
clone size: .
J gene: TRBJ1-6
D gene: .

CDR3 DNA: TGTGCCTGGAGTGTACTTCTAGATCAGAGTGAGCAGTTCTTC
CDR3 protein: CAWSVLLDQSEQFF
V gene: TRBV30
clone size: .
J gene: TRBJ2-1
D gene: .

CDR3 DNA: TGTGCCAGCAGCTTAGCAGGTGGAGTGGCTCACACCTTC
CDR3 protein: CASSLAGGVAHTF
V gene: TRBV7-9
clone size: .
J gene: TRBJ1-2
D gene: .

CDR3 DNA: TGTGCCAGCAGTTCCCTTGGTATTAGTGGGGAAAGGACTAGGTTATCCGATGAGCAGTTCTTC
CDR3 protein: CASSSLGISGERTRLSDEQFF
V gene: TRBV6-2/TRBV6-3
clone size: once
J gene: TRBJ2-1
D gene: TRBD2

CDR3 DNA: TGTGCCAGCAAGGGACAGCCCGGTTCGCCCCTCCACTTT
CDR3 protein: CASKGQPGSPLHF
V gene: TRBV2
clone size: .
J gene: TRBJ1-6
D gene: TRBD1

CDR3 DNA: TGCGCCAGCAGCTTGAGATTTGCGGGTTGGGCAGATACGCAGTATTTT
CDR3 protein: CASSLRFAGWADTQYF
V gene: TRBV5-1
clone size: .
J gene: TRBJ2-3
D gene: .

CDR3 DNA: TGTGCCAGTACCAGAACGGGGGGGGGACTACCTGAAGCTTTCTTT
CDR3 protein: CASTRTGGGLPEAFF
V gene: TRBV19
clone size: once
J gene: TRBJ1-1
D gene: .

CDR3 DNA: TGTGCCAGTAGAGGGACAGGGTCGGCCTACGAGCAGTACTTC
CDR3 protein: CASRGTGSAYEQYF
V gene: TRBV19
clone size: once
J gene: TRBJ2-7
D gene: TRBD1

CDR3 DNA: TGTGCCAGCAGCGCGACAGGCAACACTGAAGCTTTCTTT
CDR3 protein: CASSATGNTEAFF
V gene: TRBV2
clone size: .
J gene: TRBJ1-1
D gene: .

CDR3 DNA: TGTGCCAGCAGCTTAGAAAGAGGGACTGAAGCTTTCTTT
CDR3 protein: CASSLERGTEAFF
V gene: TRBV11-3
clone size: .
J gene: TRBJ1-1
D gene: .

CDR3 DNA: TGTGCCAGCAGTTACCGGGGTCTTTTAAGGACTGAAGCTTTCTTT
CDR3 protein: CASSYRGLLRTEAFF
V gene: TRBV6-2/TRBV6-3
clone size: .
J gene: TRBJ1-1
D gene: .

CDR3 DNA: TGTGCCAGCAGCCGCGGCGCCTATAGCAATCAGCCCCAGCATTTT
CDR3 protein: CASSRGAYSNQPQHF
V gene: TRBV6-2/TRBV6-3
clone size: .
J gene: TRBJ1-5
D gene: .

CDR3 DNA: TGTGCCAGCAGCTTAGTTGGGCCCAACTATGGCTACACCTTC
CDR3 protein: CASSLVGPNYGYTF
V gene: TRBV7-9
clone size: .
J gene: TRBJ1-2
D gene: .

CDR3 DNA: TGTGCCAGCAGACCTCCCGGGGCTAACTATGGCTACACCTTC
CDR3 protein: CASRPPGANYGYTF
V gene: TRBV6-2/TRBV6-3
clone size: .
J gene: TRBJ1-2
D gene: .

CDR3 DNA: TGTGCCAGCAGCCAAGATTATGCAGGGCAGCCCCAGCATTTT
CDR3 protein: CASSQDYAGQPQHF
V gene: TRBV3-1/TRBV3-2
clone size: .
J gene: TRBJ1-5
D gene: .

CDR3 DNA: TGTGCCAGCAGCCAAGTTCCGGGAGGCGAGCAGTACTTC
CDR3 protein: CASSQVPGGEQYF
V gene: TRBV3-1/TRBV3-2
clone size: .
J gene: TRBJ2-7
D gene: TRBD2

CDR3 DNA: TGTGCCAGCAGTCTAGGGCTAGCGGGGGGAGAGCAGTTCTTC
CDR3 protein: CASSLGLAGGEQFF
V gene: TRBV7-2
clone size: .
J gene: TRBJ2-1
D gene: TRBD2

CDR3 DNA: TGTGCCAGTAGTAACCAAGGGGGTACCTACGAGCAGTACTTC
CDR3 protein: CASSNQGGTYEQYF
V gene: TRBV19
clone size: .
J gene: TRBJ2-7
D gene: .

CDR3 DNA: TGTGCCAGCAGCTCATCGGGCCGGGGGAGCGGCGAGCAGTACTTC
CDR3 protein: CASSSSGRGSGEQYF
V gene: TRBV7-9
clone size: .
J gene: TRBJ2-7
D gene: .

CDR3 DNA: TGTGCCAGCAGCTCGGGAGGGACCCGAGCTTTCTTT
CDR3 protein: CASSSGGTRAFF
V gene: TRBV11-2
clone size: .
J gene: TRBJ1-1
D gene: .

CDR3 DNA: TGTGCCAGCAGTTTATCTTCGGGGACAAACACTGAAGCTTTCTTT
CDR3 protein: CASSLSSGTNTEAFF
V gene: TRBV27
clone size: .
J gene: TRBJ1-1
D gene: .

CDR3 DNA: TGTGCCAGCATTAGCAACAGGGGAAATTACGGTGAAGCTTTCTTT
CDR3 protein: CASISNRGNYGEAFF
V gene: TRBV7-2
clone size: .
J gene: TRBJ1-1
D gene: TRBD1

CDR3 DNA: TGTGCCGCAGGTTTAAGAGTGGATGGCTACACCTTC
CDR3 protein: CAAGLRVDGYTF
V gene: TRBV6-5
clone size: .
J gene: TRBJ1-2
D gene: .

CDR3 DNA: TGTGCCAGCAGTTACTCAGAGGGTCGGGGGAGTCAGCCCCAGCATTTT
CDR3 protein: CASSYSEGRGSQPQHF
V gene: TRBV6-6
clone size: once
J gene: TRBJ1-5
D gene: .

CDR3 DNA: TGCGCCAGCAGCTTTATGGCAGGGGACACTGAAGCTTTCTTT
CDR3 protein: CASSFMAGDTEAFF
V gene: TRBV5-1
clone size: .
J gene: TRBJ1-1
D gene: .

CDR3 DNA: TGTGCCAGTAGTATTCGGAGGGGGCTTGGCTACGAGCAGTACTTC
CDR3 protein: CASSIRRGLGYEQYF
V gene: TRBV19
clone size: .
J gene: TRBJ2-7
D gene: .

CDR3 DNA: TGTGCCAGCAGCTATACCGGGACATCAGGAAACACCATATATTTT
CDR3 protein: CASSYTGTSGNTIYF
V gene: TRBV9
clone size: .
J gene: TRBJ1-3
D gene: .

CDR3 DNA: TGTGCCAGCTCACCCCTTGTAGACTCTGGGGCCAACGTCCTGACTTTC
CDR3 protein: CASSPLVDSGANVLTF
V gene: TRBV18
clone size: .
J gene: TRBJ2-6
D gene: .

CDR3 DNA: TGCGCCAGCAGCCAAGCAGGGAACTTGGAGACCCAGTACTTC
CDR3 protein: CASSQAGNLETQYF
V gene: TRBV4-3
clone size: .
J gene: TRBJ2-5
D gene: .

CDR3 DNA: TGCGCCAGCAGCTTGGGACTAGCGTGGGAGCAGTTCTTC
CDR3 protein: CASSLGLAWEQFF
V gene: TRBV5-1
clone size: .
J gene: TRBJ2-1
D gene: TRBD2

CDR3 DNA: TGTGCCAGCATCCTTACGGGGGGTGGAAACACCATATATTTT
CDR3 protein: CASILTGGGNTIYF
V gene: TRBV6-5
clone size: .
J gene: TRBJ1-3
D gene: .

CDR3 DNA: TGTGCCAGCAGCTTGAGCGGGGGAGCGTACAATGAGCAGTTCTTC
CDR3 protein: CASSLSGGAYNEQFF
V gene: TRBV7-2
clone size: .
J gene: TRBJ2-1
D gene: TRBD2

CDR3 DNA: TGCGCCAGCAGCTTGTTAACAGGAGACTATGGCTACACCTTC
CDR3 protein: CASSLLTGDYGYTF
V gene: TRBV5-1
clone size: .
J gene: TRBJ1-2
D gene: .

CDR3 DNA: TGTGCCATCAGTGGGGGAGGGACTGAAGCTTTCTTT
CDR3 protein: CAISGGGTEAFF
V gene: TRBV10-3
clone size: .
J gene: TRBJ1-1
D gene: .

CDR3 DNA: TGTGCCAGCAGCTTCAGTGGGAGTCCTAGGGAGACCCAGTACTTC
CDR3 protein: CASSFSGSPRETQYF
V gene: TRBV7-3
clone size: .
J gene: TRBJ2-5
D gene: .

CDR3 DNA: TGTGCCATCAGTGAAGGGGCCTTGGGGCAGAAACTGTTTTTT
CDR3 protein: CAISEGALGQKLFF
V gene: TRBV10-3
clone size: once
J gene: TRBJ1-4
D gene: .

CDR3 DNA: TGTGCCAGCAGCAAAAGACAGGGCTACTCCTATAATTCACCCCTCCACTTT
CDR3 protein: CASSKRQGYSYNSPLHF
V gene: TRBV27
clone size: .
J gene: TRBJ1-6
D gene: TRBD1

CDR3 DNA: TGTGCCAGCACCCCCCCCGGGACATTAATGCGAGGCTACACCTTC
CDR3 protein: CASTPPGTLMRGYTF
V gene: TRBV7-2
clone size: .
J gene: TRBJ1-2
D gene: .

CDR3 DNA: TGTGCCAGCAGTTTATCGAGAGGGTCGCTCTATGGCTACACCTTC
CDR3 protein: CASSLSRGSLYGYTF
V gene: TRBV27
clone size: .
J gene: TRBJ1-2
D gene: .

CDR3 DNA: TGTGCCACCAGTGATTTGCCGGGTTGTTATCAGCCCCAGCATTTT
CDR3 protein: CATSDLPGCYQPQHF
V gene: TRBV24-1
clone size: .
J gene: TRBJ1-5
D gene: .

CDR3 DNA: TGTGCCAGTAGTGTCAGGGGGCCTCAGCCCCAGCATTTT
CDR3 protein: CASSVRGPQPQHF
V gene: TRBV19
clone size: .
J gene: TRBJ1-5
D gene: TRBD1

CDR3 DNA: TGTGCCAGCAGCTTAGATCGAAACACCTGGCTCGCCCACGAGCAGTACTTC
CDR3 protein: CASSLDRNTWLAHEQYF
V gene: TRBV11-2
clone size: few
J gene: TRBJ2-7
D gene: .

CDR3 DNA: TGTGCCAGCTCCCCGATCACATCAGGGGGCTCTGAAGCTTTCTTT
CDR3 protein: CASSPITSGGSEAFF
V gene: TRBV11-2
clone size: once
J gene: TRBJ1-1
D gene: TRBD1

CDR3 DNA: TGCGCCAGCAGTTCGGGACAGGGGGCAACCGGGGAGCTGTTTTTT
CDR3 protein: CASSSGQGATGELFF
V gene: TRBV5-1
clone size: .
J gene: TRBJ2-2
D gene: TRBD1

CDR3 DNA: TGTGCCAGCTCAATCGCAGATATGGCTGGCTACACCTTC
CDR3 protein: CASSIADMAGYTF
V gene: TRBV18
clone size: .
J gene: TRBJ1-2
D gene: .

CDR3 DNA: TGCAGCGTTGATGATCCCGACTCTGTGTGGGGGCTAAGCTCCTACAATGAGCAGTTCTTC
CDR3 protein: CSVDDPDSVWGLSSYNEQFF
V gene: TRBV29-1
clone size: .
J gene: TRBJ2-1
D gene: .

CDR3 DNA: TGTGCCAGCAGCCCCCGGGACAGGGTTGGGAATGAGCAGTTCTTC
CDR3 protein: CASSPRDRVGNEQFF
V gene: TRBV7-8
clone size: .
J gene: TRBJ2-1
D gene: TRBD1